This entry is about one T cell receptor beta chain. These data originate in a study of blood T cell repertoires in COVID-19. The protocol was immunoSEQ multiplex PCR, while the TCRdb copy is restricted to in-frame clones and leaves out a portion. The table lists about 500,000 clones, approximately 91% of them singletons. CDR3 length: 16 amino acids. CDR1 and CDR2 from the germline V gene are SGHRS and YFSETQ. The V and J ends lost 4 bases and 2 bases, in that order; junction bases with no gene match: 9. The sequence was obtained from a woman aged 45-65 years with COVID-19, enrolled during active disease. Sample: peripheral blood. The rearrangement links TRBV5-1 to TRBJ2-3, with TRBD1 matching over 8 bases. CDR3 in amino acids: CASSPAGTGFTDTQYF. In DNA, the CDR3 is TGCGCCAGCAGCCCCGCCGGGACAGGATTCACAGATACGCAGTATTTT. The full variable domain, in which reference TRBV5-1 and TRBJ2-3 provide the parts outside the CDR3, is KAGVTQTPRYLIKTRGQQVTLSCSPISGHRSVSWYQQTPGQGLQFLFEYFSETQRNKGNFPGRFSGRQFSNSRSEMNVSTLELGDSALYLCASSPAGTGFTDTQYFGPGTRLTVL.